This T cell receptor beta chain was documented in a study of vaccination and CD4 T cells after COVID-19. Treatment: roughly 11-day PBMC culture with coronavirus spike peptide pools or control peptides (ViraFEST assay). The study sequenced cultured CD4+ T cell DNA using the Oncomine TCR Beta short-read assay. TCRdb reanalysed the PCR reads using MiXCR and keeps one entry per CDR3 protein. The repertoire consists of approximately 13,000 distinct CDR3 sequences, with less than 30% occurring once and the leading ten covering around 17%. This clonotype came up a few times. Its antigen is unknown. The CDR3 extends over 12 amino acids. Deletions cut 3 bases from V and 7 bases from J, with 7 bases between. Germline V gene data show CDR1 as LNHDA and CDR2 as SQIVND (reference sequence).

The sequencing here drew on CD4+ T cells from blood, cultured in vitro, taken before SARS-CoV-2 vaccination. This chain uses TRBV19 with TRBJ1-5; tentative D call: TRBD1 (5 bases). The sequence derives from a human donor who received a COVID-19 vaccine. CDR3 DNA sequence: TGTGCCAGTAGTATCAGGGAACAGCCCCAGCATTTT. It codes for CASSIREQPQHF.